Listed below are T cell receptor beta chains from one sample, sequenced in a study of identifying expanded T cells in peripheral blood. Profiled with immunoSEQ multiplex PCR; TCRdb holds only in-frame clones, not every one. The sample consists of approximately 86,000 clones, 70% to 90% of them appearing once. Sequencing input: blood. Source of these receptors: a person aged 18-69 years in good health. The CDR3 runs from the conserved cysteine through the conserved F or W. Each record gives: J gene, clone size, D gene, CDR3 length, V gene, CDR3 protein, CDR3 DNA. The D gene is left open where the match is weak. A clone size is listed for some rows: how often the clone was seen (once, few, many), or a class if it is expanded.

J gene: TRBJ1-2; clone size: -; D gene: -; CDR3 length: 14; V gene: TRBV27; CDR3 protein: CASSYGRSVGGYTF; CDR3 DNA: TGTGCCAGCAGTTATGGGCGTAGCGTAGGTGGCTACACCTTC
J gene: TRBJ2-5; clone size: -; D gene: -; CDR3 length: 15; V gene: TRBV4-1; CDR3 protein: CASSQDYRQQETQYF; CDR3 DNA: TGCGCCAGCAGCCAAGATTACCGGCAGCAAGAGACCCAGTACTTC
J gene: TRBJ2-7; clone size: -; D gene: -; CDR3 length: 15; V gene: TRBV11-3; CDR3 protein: CASSTSGTLPGEQYF; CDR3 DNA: TGTGCCAGCAGCACCTCCGGGACACTGCCAGGGGAGCAGTACTTC
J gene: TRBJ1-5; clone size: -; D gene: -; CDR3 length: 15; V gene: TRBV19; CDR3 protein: CASISGTRNNQPQHF; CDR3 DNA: TGTGCCAGTATATCCGGGACACGGAACAATCAGCCCCAGCATTTT
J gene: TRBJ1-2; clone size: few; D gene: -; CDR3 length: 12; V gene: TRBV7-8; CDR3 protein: CASSRQAYGYTF; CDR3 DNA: TGTGCCAGCAGCCGACAGGCTTATGGCTACACCTTC
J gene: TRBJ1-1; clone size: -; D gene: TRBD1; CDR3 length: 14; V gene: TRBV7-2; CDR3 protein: CASSSDRGNTEAFF; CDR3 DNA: TGTGCCAGCAGCTCAGACAGGGGGAACACTGAAGCTTTCTTT
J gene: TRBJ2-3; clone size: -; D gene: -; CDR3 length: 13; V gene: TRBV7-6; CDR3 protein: CASIPPLMDTQYF; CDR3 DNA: TGTGCCAGCATCCCTCCTCTTATGGATACGCAGTATTTT
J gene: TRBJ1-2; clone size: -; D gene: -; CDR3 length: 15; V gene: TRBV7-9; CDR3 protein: CASSLGTRPSYGYTF; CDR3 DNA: TGTGCCAGCAGCTTAGGGACAAGGCCTAGCTATGGCTACACCTTC
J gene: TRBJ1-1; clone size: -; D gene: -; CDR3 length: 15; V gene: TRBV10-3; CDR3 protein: CATAPETGPNTEAFF; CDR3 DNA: TGTGCCACCGCACCCGAAACAGGCCCGAACACTGAAGCTTTCTTT
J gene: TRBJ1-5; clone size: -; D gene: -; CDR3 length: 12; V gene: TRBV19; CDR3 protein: CASRGSNQPQHF; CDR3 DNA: TGTGCCAGTAGGGGTAGCAATCAGCCCCAGCATTTT
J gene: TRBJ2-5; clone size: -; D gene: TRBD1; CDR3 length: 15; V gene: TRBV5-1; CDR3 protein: CASSPDRVFQETQYF; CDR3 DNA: TGCGCCAGCAGCCCCGACAGGGTGTTCCAAGAGACCCAGTACTTC
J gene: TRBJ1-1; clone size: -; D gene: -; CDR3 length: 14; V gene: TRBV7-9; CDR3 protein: CASSLIGGKREAFF; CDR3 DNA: TGTGCCAGCAGCTTAATCGGGGGAAAGAGAGAAGCTTTCTTT
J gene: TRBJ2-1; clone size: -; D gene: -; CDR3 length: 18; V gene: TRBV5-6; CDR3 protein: CASSLEYFPDITYNEQFF; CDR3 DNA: TGTGCCAGCAGCTTGGAGTATTTTCCGGATATAACATACAATGAGCAGTTCTTC
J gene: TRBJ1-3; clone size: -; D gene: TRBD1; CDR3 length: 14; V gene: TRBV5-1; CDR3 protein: CASSPTGDGNTIYF; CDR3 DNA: TGCGCCAGCAGCCCGACAGGGGATGGAAACACCATATATTTT
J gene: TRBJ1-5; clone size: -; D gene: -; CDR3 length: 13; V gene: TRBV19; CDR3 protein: CASGDRYDQPQHF; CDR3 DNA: TGTGCCAGTGGTGACCGCTACGATCAGCCCCAGCATTTT
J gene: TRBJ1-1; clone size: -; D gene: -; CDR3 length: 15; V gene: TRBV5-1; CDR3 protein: CASSLGDLPNTEAFF; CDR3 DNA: TGCGCCAGCAGCTTGGGGGACCTCCCGAACACTGAAGCTTTCTTT
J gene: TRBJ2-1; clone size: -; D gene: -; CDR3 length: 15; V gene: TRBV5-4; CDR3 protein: CASSSPAGSYNEQFF; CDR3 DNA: TGTGCCAGCAGCTCACCTGCCGGGTCCTACAATGAGCAGTTCTTC
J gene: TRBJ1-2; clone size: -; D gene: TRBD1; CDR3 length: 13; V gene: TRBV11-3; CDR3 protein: CASSLSGGYGYTF; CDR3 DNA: TGTGCCAGCAGCCTGTCAGGGGGCTATGGCTACACCTTC
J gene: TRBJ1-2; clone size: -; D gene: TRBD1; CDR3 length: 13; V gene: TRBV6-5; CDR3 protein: CASRETGPYGYTF; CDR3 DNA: TGTGCCAGCAGAGAGACAGGGCCCTATGGCTACACCTTC
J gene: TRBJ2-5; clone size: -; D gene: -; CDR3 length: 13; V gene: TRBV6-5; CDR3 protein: CASSYSLSSTQYF; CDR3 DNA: TGTGCCAGCAGTTACTCCCTCTCCTCGACCCAGTACTTC
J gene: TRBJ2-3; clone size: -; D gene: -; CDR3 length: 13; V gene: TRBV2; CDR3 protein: CATLHGETDTQYF; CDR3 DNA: TGTGCCACCCTTCACGGGGAGACAGATACGCAGTATTTT
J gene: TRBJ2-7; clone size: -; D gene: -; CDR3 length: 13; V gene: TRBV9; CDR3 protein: CASSVFRDGEQYF; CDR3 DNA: TGTGCCAGCAGTGTATTCAGGGACGGCGAGCAGTACTTC
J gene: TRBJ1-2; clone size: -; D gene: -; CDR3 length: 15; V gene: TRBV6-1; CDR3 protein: CASSELSRAVGGYTF; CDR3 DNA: TGTGCCAGCAGTGAATTGTCCAGGGCCGTGGGTGGCTACACCTTC
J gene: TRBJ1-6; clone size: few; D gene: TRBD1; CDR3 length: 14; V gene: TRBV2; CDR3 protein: CASSAQGAGSPLHF; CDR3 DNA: TGTGCCAGCAGCGCCCAGGGGGCAGGTTCACCCCTCCACTTT
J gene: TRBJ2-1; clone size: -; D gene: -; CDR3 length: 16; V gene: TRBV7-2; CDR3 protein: CASSPLTGANSRGQFF; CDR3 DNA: TGTGCCAGCAGCCCCCTTACGGGGGCGAACAGTCGGGGGCAGTTCTTC
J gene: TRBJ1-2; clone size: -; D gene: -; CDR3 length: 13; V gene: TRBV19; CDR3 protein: CASSRGNNYGYTF; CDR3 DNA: TGTGCCAGTAGTAGGGGGAATAACTATGGCTACACCTTC
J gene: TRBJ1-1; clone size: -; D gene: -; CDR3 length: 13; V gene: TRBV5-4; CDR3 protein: CASTSYLNTEAFF; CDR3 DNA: TGTGCCAGCACCTCCTACTTGAACACTGAAGCTTTCTTT
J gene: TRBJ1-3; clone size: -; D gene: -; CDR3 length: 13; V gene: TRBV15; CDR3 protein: CATSSLAGNTIYF; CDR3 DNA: TGTGCCACCAGCAGCCTCGCGGGAAACACCATATATTTT
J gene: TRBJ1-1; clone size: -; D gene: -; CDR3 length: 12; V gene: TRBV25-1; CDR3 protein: CASSDRGTEAFF; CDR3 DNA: TGTGCCAGCAGTGACAGGGGCACTGAAGCTTTCTTT
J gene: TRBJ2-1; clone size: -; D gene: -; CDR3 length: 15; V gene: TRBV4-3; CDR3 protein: CASSRGVSESNEQFF; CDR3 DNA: TGCGCCAGCAGCCGGGGGGTATCAGAAAGCAATGAGCAGTTCTTC
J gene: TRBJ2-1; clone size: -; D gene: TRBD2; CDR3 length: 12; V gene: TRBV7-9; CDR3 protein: CASPSGDHEQFF; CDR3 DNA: TGTGCCAGTCCTAGCGGGGATCATGAGCAGTTCTTC
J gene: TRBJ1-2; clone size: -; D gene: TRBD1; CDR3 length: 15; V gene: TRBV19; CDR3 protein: CASFKDRGYNYGYTF; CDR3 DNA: TGTGCCAGTTTCAAGGACAGGGGGTATAACTATGGCTACACCTTC
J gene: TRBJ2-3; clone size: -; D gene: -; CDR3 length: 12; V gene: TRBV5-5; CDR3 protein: CASSPYGGKQYF; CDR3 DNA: TGTGCCAGCAGCCCCTATGGGGGGAAGCAGTATTTT
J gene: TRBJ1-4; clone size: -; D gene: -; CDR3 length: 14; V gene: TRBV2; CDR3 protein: CASSYSATNEKLFF; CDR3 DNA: TGTGCCAGCAGTTACAGTGCAACTAATGAAAAACTGTTTTTT
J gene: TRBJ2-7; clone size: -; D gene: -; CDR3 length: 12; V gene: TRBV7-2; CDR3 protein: CASSLAAYEQYF; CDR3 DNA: TGTGCCAGCAGCTTAGCGGCCTACGAGCAGTACTTC
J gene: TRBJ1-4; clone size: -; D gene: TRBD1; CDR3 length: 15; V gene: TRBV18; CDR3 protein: CASSPRQGILEKLFF; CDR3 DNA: TGTGCCAGCTCACCAAGACAGGGTATACTCGAAAAACTGTTTTTT
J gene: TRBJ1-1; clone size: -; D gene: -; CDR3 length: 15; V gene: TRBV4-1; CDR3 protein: CASSQEPGANTEAFF; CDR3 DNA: TGCGCCAGCAGCCAAGAACCAGGGGCGAACACTGAAGCTTTCTTT
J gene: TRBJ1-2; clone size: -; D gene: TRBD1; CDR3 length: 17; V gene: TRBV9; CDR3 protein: CASSVAIGQDPNYGYTF; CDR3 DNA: TGTGCCAGCAGCGTAGCAATCGGACAGGACCCTAACTATGGCTACACCTTC
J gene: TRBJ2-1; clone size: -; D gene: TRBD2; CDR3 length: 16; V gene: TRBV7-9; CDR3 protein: CASSRHGAGGPNEQFF; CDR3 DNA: TGTGCCAGCAGCCGTCACGGAGCGGGGGGACCAAATGAGCAGTTCTTC